These 20 T cell receptor beta chains were sequenced from one sample in a study of blood T cell repertoires in COVID-19. TCRdb keeps only in-frame clones here, not all; method: immunoSEQ multiplex PCR. The table lists roughly 180,000 clones, approximately 85% of them singletons. Sample: PBMCs or T cells enriched from blood (not recorded which). The receptors were gathered from a man in his forties or fifties who had recovered from COVID-19.

The chain combines TRBV7-8 with TRBJ1-3; unclear D gene. Trimming took 9 bases from V and 4 from J, leaving 13 bases between them. CDR1 and CDR2 (germline): SGHVS, FQNEAQ. This CDR3 contains 13 residues. The CDR3 DNA reads as TGTGCCAGTCAAAAGACTCCAGGAAACACCATATATTTT. Translation gives CASQKTPGNTIYF.

The chain links TRBV6-1 to TRBJ1-4; TRBD1 might be the D (6 bases). The CDR3 covers 14 residues. The germline V gene has CDR1 MNHNS and CDR2 SASEGT. The V and J ends lost 2 bases and 8 bases respectively, with 12 bases between them. CDR3 protein: CASSETGRGEKLFF. The CDR3, as DNA: TGTGCCAGCAGTGAAACAGGGAGGGGCGAAAAACTGTTTTTT.

This clone was seen a single time. V usage is TRBV30 and J usage is TRBJ2-7; a weak D match, TRBD2 (5 bases). V gave up 1 base and J gave up 4 bases, with 20 bases separating them. Looked up from germline, CDR1 is GTSNPN and CDR2 is SVGIG (reference sequence). This CDR3 comprises 16 residues. The CDR3 loop is CAWSGYYGETVYEQYF. DNA of the CDR3: TGTGCCTGGAGTGGGTACTATGGGGAGACGGTTTACGAGCAGTACTTC.

The chain uses TRBV20-1 and TRBJ2-5; D gene ambiguous. This CDR3 is 10 amino acids long. Germline V gene sequence: CDR1 DFQATT, CDR2 SNEGSKA (reference sequence). Trimming took 5 bases from V and 5 from J, leaving 6 bases between them. The CDR3 DNA sequence: TGCAGTGCTTCTTCGGAGACCCAGTACTTC. It encodes CSASSETQYF.

The chain links TRBV7-9 to TRBJ2-7; tentative D call: TRBD2 (6 bases). Trimming removed 8 bases from V and 6 bases from J, with 14 bases in between. This CDR3 has 12 amino acids. Germline V gene data show CDR1 as SEHNR and CDR2 as FQNEAQ (reference sequence). The CDR3 here is CASVGEASEQYF. CDR3 nucleotide sequence: TGTGCCAGCGTTGGGGAGGCAAGCGAGCAGTACTTC.

The chain employs TRBV19 and TRBJ1-4; 11 bases align to TRBD1. Germline CDR1 is LNHDA and CDR2 is SQIVND (reference sequence). After removal of 5 bases from V and 10 bases from J, the junction contained 3 bases not matched to a gene. The CDR3 runs 13 residues. The CDR3 region is CASSPGTGGKLFF. Written as DNA, the CDR3 is TGTGCCAGTAGTCCCGGGACAGGGGGAAAACTGTTTTTT. Looking up the rest from reference TRBV19 and TRBJ1-4 gives the full variable domain: DGGITQSPKYLFRKEGQNVTLSCEQNLNHDAMYWYRQDPGQGLRLIYYSQIVNDFQKGDIAEGYSVSREKKESFPLTVTSAQKNPTAFYLCASSPGTGGKLFFGSGTQLSVL.

CDR3 sequence: CASSPPRTGGVQPQHF. CDR3 nucleotide sequence: TGTGCCAGCAGTCCTCCCCGGACAGGAGGAGTCCAGCCCCAGCATTTT. The chain joins TRBV27 to TRBJ1-5; 7 bases line up with TRBD1. V shed 5 bases, J shed 7 bases, and the junction held 14 bases outside the gene matches. Germline CDR1 MNHEY, CDR2 SMNVEV (reference sequence). The CDR3 runs to 16 residues.

The chain uses TRBV28 and TRBJ2-7; D might be TRBD2 (6 bases). The germline V gene encodes CDR1 MDHEN and CDR2 SYDVKM. Deletions cut 6 bases from V and 2 bases from J, with 11 bases between. The CDR3 consists of 13 residues. The CDR3 region has the DNA TGTGCCAGCAGCCGTGGGAGGACCTACGAGCAGTACTTC. This encodes CASSRGRTYEQYF.

The chain is built from TRBV7-6 and TRBJ2-7; the match to TRBD2 covers 8 bases. Germline CDR1 SGHVS, CDR2 FNYEAQ. The CDR3 totals 15 residues. The V and J ends lost 1 base and 6 bases, in that order; junction bases with no gene match: 8. The CDR3 loop is CASSLGTSLSSEQYF. The CDR3 bases are TGTGCCAGCAGCTTAGGGACTAGCCTCTCCAGCGAGCAGTACTTC. The variable domain in full, with the rest retrieved from reference TRBV7-6 and TRBJ2-7, is GAGVSQSPRYKVTKRGQDVALRCDPISGHVSLYWYRQALGQGPEFLTYFNYEAQQDKSGLPNDRFSAERPEGSISTLTIQRTEQRDSAMYRCASSLGTSLSSEQYFGPGTRLTVT.

In its sample, this clone was seen a few times. The chain couples TRBV3-1 (or the pseudogene TRBV3-2) to TRBJ1-5; 9 bases line up with TRBD1. J lost 0 bases, V lost 1 base, and 13 bases had no gene match. CDR1 is LGHDT, CDR2 YNNKEL, per germline (reference sequence). The CDR3 runs 20 residues. The CDR3 DNA is TGTGCCAGCAGCCAAGGAATAGGACAGGGGTTTTTTAATAGCAATCAGCCCCAGCATTTT. Protein sequence: CASSQGIGQGFFNSNQPQHF.

The rearrangement links TRBV5-4 to TRBJ1-2; 7 nucleotides align to TRBD1. The CDR3 runs to 16 residues. The junction had 13 bases not matched to a gene; V was cut back by 0 bases and J by 8 bases. CDR1 and CDR2 (germline): SGHNT, YYREEE (reference sequence). CDR3 in DNA: TGTGCCAGCAGCTTGGCCGGAAGGGGGCCCCTGGACGGCTACACCTTC. This sequence encodes CASSLAGRGPLDGYTF.

The DNA for the CDR3 is TGTGCCAGCAGCCCGTCTGACAGCTTGAACACTGAAGCTTTCTTT. Translation: CASSPSDSLNTEAFF. The V gene is TRBV13, the J gene TRBJ1-1, with D perhaps TRBD1 (5 bases). CDR1 is PRHDT, CDR2 FYEKMQ, per germline (reference sequence). Deletions cut 5 bases from V and 0 bases from J, with 13 bases between. CDR3 length equals 15 residues.

The chain carries TRBV10-1 and TRBJ1-5, with TRBD1 identical over 8 bases. Trimming removed 10 bases from V and 6 bases from J; junction bases left unmatched: 5. Germline CDR1 reads WNHNN; CDR2 reads SYGVQD (reference sequence). CDR3 length equals 12 residues. The CDR3 region is CATDRGRQPQHF. DNA for the CDR3: TGCGCCACCGACAGGGGACGTCAGCCCCAGCATTTT.

In its sample, this clone ranks as medium-sized (0.01 to 0.1%). This rearrangement joins TRBV19 to TRBJ2-7; 10 nucleotides match TRBD1. CDR3 length equals 15 residues. The germline gives CDR1 LNHDA, CDR2 SQIVND (reference sequence). After removal of 6 bases from V and 4 bases from J, the junction contained 9 bases not matched to a gene. Written as DNA, the CDR3 is TGTGCCAGTAGGGGACCGGGACAGGGGACTTACGAGCAGTACTTC. It specifies CASRGPGQGTYEQYF.

The genes are TRBV5-1 and TRBJ2-7; 8 bases align to TRBD1. The length of the CDR3 is 14 residues. Unmatched junction bases numbered 5, after V lost 4 bases and J lost 2 bases. Per the germline V gene, CDR1 is SGHRS and CDR2 is YFSETQ. The CDR3 nucleotides are TGCGCCAGCAGCCGGACAGGGCGCCCCTACGAGCAGTACTTC. Protein: CASSRTGRPYEQYF.

This clone appeared once. This chain links TRBV7-6 with TRBJ2-5; D is possibly TRBD2 (5 bases). Germline V lookup: CDR1 SGHVS, CDR2 FNYEAQ. The CDR3 is made up of 14 amino acids. Trimming shortened V by 2 bases and J by 3 bases, and 10 bases separated the two germline ends. Here the CDR3 DNA reads TGTGCCAGCAGCTTACGAGGGCCGGAAGAGACCCAGTACTTC. It is translated as CASSLRGPEETQYF.

V gene TRBV3-1 (or the pseudogene TRBV3-2) combines with J gene TRBJ2-7; weak D call: TRBD1 (5 bases). Germline V gives CDR1 LGHDT, CDR2 YNNKEL (reference sequence). This CDR3 contains 12 residues. Trimming pared 2 bases from V and 6 bases from J, leaving 8 bases between. CDR3 bases: TGTGCCAGCAGCCAACAGGGCGCCGAGCAGTACTTC. Protein: CASSQQGAEQYF.

The J gene is TRBJ2-5, the V gene TRBV9, with 9 bases fitting TRBD2. In germline, CDR1 is SGDLS, CDR2 YYNGEE. The CDR3 consists of 18 residues. V was pared by 0 bases and J by 5 bases, with 14 bases of the junction left unmatched. The CDR3 loop is CASSVVAAGGPRWETQYF. The CDR3 DNA is TGTGCCAGCAGCGTAGTGGCTGCGGGGGGGCCGAGATGGGAGACCCAGTACTTC. The whole variable domain, remainder taken from reference TRBV9 and TRBJ2-5, is DSGVTQTPKHLITATGQRVTLRCSPRSGDLSVYWYQQSLDQGLQFLIQYYNGEERAKGNILERFSAQQFPDLHSELNLSSLELGDSALYFCASSVVAAGGPRWETQYFGPGTRLLVL.

V usage is TRBV5-1 and J usage is TRBJ2-5, with TRBD2 matching over 9 bases. The trim removed 5 bases at V and 2 bases at J, leaving 10 bases unmatched. This CDR3 is 16 amino acids long. Germline assignment: CDR1 SGHRS and CDR2 YFSETQ. CDR3 DNA: TGCGCCAGCAGTCAGAGAGTAGCGGGAGCACAAGAGACCCAGTACTTC. It is translated as CASSQRVAGAQETQYF.

The chain couples TRBV24-1 to TRBJ2-5, with 7 bases identical to TRBD2. The CDR3 runs to 16 residues. J gave up 3 bases and V 0 bases, and 6 bases lay outside the gene matches. Germline V gene lookup returns CDR1 KGHDR and CDR2 SFDVKD. CDR3 sequence: CATSDLKFGGEETQYF. CDR3 nucleotide sequence: TGTGCCACCAGTGATTTGAAATTTGGGGGGGAAGAGACCCAGTACTTC.